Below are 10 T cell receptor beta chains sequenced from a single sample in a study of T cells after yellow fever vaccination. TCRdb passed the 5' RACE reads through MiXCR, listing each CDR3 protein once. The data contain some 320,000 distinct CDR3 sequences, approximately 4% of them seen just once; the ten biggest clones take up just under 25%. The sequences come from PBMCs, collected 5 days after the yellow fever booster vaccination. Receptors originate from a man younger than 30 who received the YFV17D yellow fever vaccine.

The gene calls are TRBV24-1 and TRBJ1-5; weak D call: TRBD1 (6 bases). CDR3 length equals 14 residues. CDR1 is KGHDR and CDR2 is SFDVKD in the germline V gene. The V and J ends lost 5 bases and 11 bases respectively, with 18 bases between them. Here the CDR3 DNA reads TGTGCCACCAGTGTCGGGGGGGCGGATTCAGCCCAGCATTTT. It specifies CATSVGGADSAQHF.

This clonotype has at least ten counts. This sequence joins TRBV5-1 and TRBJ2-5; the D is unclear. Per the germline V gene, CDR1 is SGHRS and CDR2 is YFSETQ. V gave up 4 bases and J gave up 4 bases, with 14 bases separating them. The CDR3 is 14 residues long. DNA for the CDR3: TGCGCCAGCAGCCAACCCAGTCCAGGAGAGACCCAGTACTTC. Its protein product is CASSQPSPGETQYF.

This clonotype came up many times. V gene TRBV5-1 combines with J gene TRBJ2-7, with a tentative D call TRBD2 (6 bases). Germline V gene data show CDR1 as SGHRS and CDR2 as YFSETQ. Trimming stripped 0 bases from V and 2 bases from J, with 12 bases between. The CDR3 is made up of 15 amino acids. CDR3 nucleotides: TGCGCCAGCAGCTTGGGGGCAGGGAGGACCTACGAGCAGTACTTC. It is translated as CASSLGAGRTYEQYF.

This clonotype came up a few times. CDR3 protein: CASRRRDREGEKLFF. The DNA for the CDR3 is TGTGCCAGCAGACGCCGGGACAGGGAAGGTGAAAAACTGTTTTTT. This rearrangement joins TRBV6-5 to TRBJ1-4; 9 bases align to TRBD1. The CDR3 contains 15 residues. V was pared by 6 bases and J by 7 bases, with 9 bases of the junction left unmatched. In germline, CDR1 is MNHEY, CDR2 SVGAGI.

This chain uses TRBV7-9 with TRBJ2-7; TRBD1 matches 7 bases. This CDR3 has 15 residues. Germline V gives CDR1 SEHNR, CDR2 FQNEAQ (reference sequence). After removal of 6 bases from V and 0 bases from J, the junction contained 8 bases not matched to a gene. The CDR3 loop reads CASRRQGTTSYEQYF. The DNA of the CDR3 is TGTGCCAGCAGACGACAGGGCACGACCTCCTACGAGCAGTACTTC.

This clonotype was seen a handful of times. CDR3 sequence: CASSLVSGAGTGELFF. The CDR3 DNA sequence: TGCGCCAGCAGCTTGGTCTCGGGGGCTGGAACCGGGGAGCTGTTTTTT. The chain employs TRBV5-1 and TRBJ2-2; D tentatively fits TRBD1 or TRBD2 (6 bases each). Germline V lookup: CDR1 SGHRS, CDR2 YFSETQ. This CDR3 is built from 16 residues. V lost 0 bases, J lost 5 bases, and 14 bases lay in between.

The CDR3 bases are TGCGCCAGCAGCTTGTTAGATTTGAACACTGAAGCTTTCTTT. It is translated as CASSLLDLNTEAFF. The gene calls are TRBV5-1 and TRBJ1-1; D is unresolved. Germline loops: CDR1 SGHRS, CDR2 YFSETQ. Trimming removed 1 base at V and 0 bases at J, with 7 bases between. The CDR3 is 14 amino acids.

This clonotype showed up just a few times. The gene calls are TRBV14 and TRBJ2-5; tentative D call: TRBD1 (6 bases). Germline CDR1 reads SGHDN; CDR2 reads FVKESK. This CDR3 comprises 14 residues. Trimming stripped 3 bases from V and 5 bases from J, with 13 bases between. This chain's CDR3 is CASSQNRVLETQYF. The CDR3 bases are TGTGCCAGCAGCCAGAACAGGGTTTTGGAGACCCAGTACTTC.

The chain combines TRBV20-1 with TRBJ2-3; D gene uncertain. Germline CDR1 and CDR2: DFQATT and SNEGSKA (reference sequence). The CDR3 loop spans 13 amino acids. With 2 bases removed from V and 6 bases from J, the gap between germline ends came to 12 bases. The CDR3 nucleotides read TGCAGTGCTAGATGGCTAGGCCCCGATACGCAGTATTTT. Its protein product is CSARWLGPDTQYF.

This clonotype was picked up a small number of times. The CDR3 sequence is CASSAGQGLADTQYF. The CDR3 nucleotides are TGCGCCAGCAGCGCGGGACAGGGGCTCGCAGATACGCAGTATTTT. The chain uses TRBV5-1 and TRBJ2-3; 10 bases align to TRBD1. The CDR3 loop spans 15 amino acids. With V trimmed by 4 bases and J by 4 bases, 6 bases remained unmatched. CDR1 and CDR2 (germline): SGHRS, YFSETQ.